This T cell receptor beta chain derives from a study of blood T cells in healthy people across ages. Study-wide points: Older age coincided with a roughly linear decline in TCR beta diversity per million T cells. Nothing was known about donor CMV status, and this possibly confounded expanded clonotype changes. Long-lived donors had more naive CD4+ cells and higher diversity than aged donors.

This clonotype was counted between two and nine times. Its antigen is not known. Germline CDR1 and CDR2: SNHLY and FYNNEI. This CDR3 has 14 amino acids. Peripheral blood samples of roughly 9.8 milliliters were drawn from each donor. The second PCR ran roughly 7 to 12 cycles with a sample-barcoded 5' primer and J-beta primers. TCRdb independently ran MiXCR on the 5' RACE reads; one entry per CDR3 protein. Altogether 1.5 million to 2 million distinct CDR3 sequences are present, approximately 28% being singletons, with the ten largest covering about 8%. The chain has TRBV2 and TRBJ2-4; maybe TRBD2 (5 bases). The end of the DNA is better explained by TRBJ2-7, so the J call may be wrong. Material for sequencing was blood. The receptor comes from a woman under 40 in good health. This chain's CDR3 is CASSATLPGNEQYF. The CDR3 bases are TGTGCCAGCAGCGCGACGCTCCCGGGGAACGAGCAGTACTTC.